These T cell receptor beta chains were read from a single sample in a study of a mutant IDH1 vaccine in newly diagnosed glioma. Method: immunoSEQ multiplex PCR; TCRdb's copy keeps in-frame clones and lacks some. The data hold tens of thousands of clones, with roughly four fifths observed a single time. Their target antigens are unknown. Sequenced here: PBMCs, sampled from a glioma patient whose treatment included an IDH1 peptide vaccine. The source of these receptors is a man between 45 and 60 years old with glioma. The CDR3 runs from the conserved cysteine through the conserved F or W. A D gene is named only where the DNA matches it firmly. Clone sizes are given selectively: once, few, many, or a class where the clone is expanded.

>TRBV9|-|TRBJ2-2|TRBD2
CASSRRLAGGRGTGELFF
TGTGCCAGCAGCCGGAGACTAGCGGGGGGCCGGGGCACCGGGGAGCTGTTTTTT
>TRBV9|-|TRBJ2-1|TRBD1
CASSPRTGYNEQFF
TGTGCCAGCAGCCCCCGGACAGGATACAATGAGCAGTTCTTC
>TRBV29-1|-|TRBJ1-2|-
CSAQANYGYTF
TGCAGCGCCCAGGCTAACTATGGCTACACCTTC
>TRBV5-6|-|TRBJ2-2|TRBD1
CASSLDRGIYTGELFF
TGTGCCAGCAGCCTGGACAGGGGGATTTACACCGGGGAGCTGTTTTTT
>TRBV30|-|TRBJ1-3|-
CAWSVGLTTIYF
TGTGCCTGGAGTGTGGGACTCACGACCATATATTTT
>TRBV30|-|TRBJ1-6|-
CAWRPYRTWGLKGSYNSPLHF
TGTGCCTGGCGCCCCTATCGGACCTGGGGCCTTAAAGGGTCCTATAATTCACCCCTCCACTTT
>TRBV7-8|-|TRBJ2-1|TRBD2
CASGREGRNEQFF
TGTGCCAGTGGCCGGGAGGGCAGAAATGAGCAGTTCTTC
>TRBV7-2|-|TRBJ2-3|-
CASSLNKLAADTQYF
TGTGCCAGCAGCTTAAACAAGCTAGCAGCAGATACGCAGTATTTT
>TRBV2|-|TRBJ1-5|TRBD1
CASTGTETNQPQHF
TGTGCCAGCACCGGGACAGAAACCAATCAGCCCCAGCATTTT
>TRBV5-1|-|TRBJ2-3|TRBD2
CASRKEAGVGTDTQYF
TGCGCCAGCAGAAAAGAGGCGGGAGTTGGGACAGATACGCAGTATTTT
>TRBV27|-|TRBJ1-1|-
CASSLRSASTEAFF
TGTGCCAGCAGTTTACGGTCGGCCAGCACTGAAGCTTTCTTT
>TRBV7-2|-|TRBJ1-4|-
CASSLLGYSNEKLFF
TGTGCCAGCAGCCTATTGGGGTATTCTAATGAAAAACTGTTTTTT
>TRBV19|few|TRBJ1-1|-
CASSSPIPGTEAFF
TGTGCCAGTAGTAGCCCCATCCCAGGGACTGAAGCTTTCTTT
>TRBV18|-|TRBJ2-6|-
CASSPQFQGFGANVLTF
TGTGCCAGCTCACCCCAATTCCAAGGTTTCGGGGCCAACGTCCTGACTTTC
>TRBV11-2|-|TRBJ1-1|-
CASSLVGGMNTEAFF
TGTGCCAGCAGCTTAGTGGGGGGAATGAACACTGAAGCTTTCTTT
>TRBV2|few|TRBJ1-1|-
CASSEDSNTEAFF
TGTGCCAGCAGTGAGGATTCGAACACTGAAGCTTTCTTT
>TRBV27|-|TRBJ1-1|-
CASSLTGGRTEAFF
TGTGCCAGCAGTTTAACCGGGGGTCGAACTGAAGCTTTCTTT
>TRBV18|-|TRBJ2-7|-
CASSPQGVSNEQYF
TGTGCCAGCTCACCACAGGGGGTATCGAACGAGCAGTACTTC
>TRBV5-1|-|TRBJ2-7|-
CASSAADGGEQYF
TGCGCCAGCAGCGCTGCAGACGGCGGTGAGCAGTACTTC
>TRBV7-9|once|TRBJ1-2|-
CASSLAGTYGYTF
TGTGCCAGCAGCTTAGCTGGGACCTATGGCTACACCTTC
>TRBV4-3|-|TRBJ2-7|-
CASSQDITTRGNYEQYF
TGCGCCAGCAGCCAAGATATTACAACGAGGGGAAACTACGAGCAGTACTTC
>TRBV25-1|-|TRBJ2-1|-
CASSDREKNEQFF
TGTGCCAGCAGTGACAGGGAAAAGAATGAGCAGTTCTTC
>TRBV7-7|-|TRBJ2-5|-
CASSRGQVEETQYF
TGTGCCAGCAGCCGGGGGCAAGTCGAGGAGACCCAGTACTTC
>TRBV15|-|TRBJ2-5|TRBD2
CATSTGTSGRRIGKTQYF
TGTGCCACCAGCACCGGGACTAGCGGGAGGAGAATCGGAAAGACCCAGTACTTC
>TRBV27|-|TRBJ1-4|-
CASSLTSGDNEKLFF
TGTGCCAGCAGTTTAACCTCAGGGGATAATGAAAAACTGTTTTTT
>TRBV7-9|-|TRBJ2-7|TRBD1
CASSPRGQGSVKQYF
TGTGCCAGCAGCCCAAGGGGACAGGGATCAGTAAAGCAGTACTTC
>TRBV4-1|-|TRBJ2-7|TRBD1
CASSQNRGPYEQYF
TGCGCCAGCAGCCAAAACAGGGGGCCCTACGAGCAGTACTTC
>TRBV6-1|once|TRBJ2-6|-
CASSEDGGGANVLTF
TGTGCCAGCAGTGAAGACGGAGGTGGGGCCAACGTCCTGACTTTC
>TRBV5-3|few|TRBJ1-5|-
CARSLRQINQPQHF
TGTGCCAGAAGCTTACGACAGATCAATCAGCCCCAGCATTTT
>TRBV30|-|TRBJ2-5|-
CAWNWGEGDEETQYF
TGTGCCTGGAATTGGGGAGAAGGTGATGAAGAGACCCAGTACTTC
>TRBV7-6|-|TRBJ1-3|-
CASSLGPNSGNTIYF
TGTGCCAGCAGCTTGGGACCGAACTCTGGAAACACCATATATTTT
>TRBV5-5|once|TRBJ2-7|TRBD1
CASSRQGQGDEQYF
TGTGCCAGCAGCCGCCAGGGACAGGGGGACGAGCAGTACTTC
>TRBV5-1|-|TRBJ2-2|-
CASSTGTPGELFF
TGCGCCAGCAGCACCGGGACTCCCGGGGAGCTGTTTTTT
>TRBV10-3|-|TRBJ2-2|TRBD1
CAIQGQGQTGELFF
TGTGCCATCCAAGGACAGGGCCAGACCGGGGAGCTGTTTTTT
>TRBV5-1|-|TRBJ2-2|-
CASSLELTGELFF
TGCGCCAGCAGCTTGGAACTTACCGGGGAGCTGTTTTTT
>TRBV6-5|-|TRBJ1-5|-
CASSSDVQGTQPQHF
TGTGCCAGCAGTTCTGATGTCCAGGGTACTCAGCCCCAGCATTTT
>TRBV27|-|TRBJ1-1|-
CASSLSAGFGRTEAFF
TGTGCCAGCAGTTTATCCGCCGGGTTCGGGAGAACTGAAGCTTTCTTT
>TRBV14|-|TRBJ2-5|-
CASSQPLGGRETQYF
TGTGCCAGCAGCCAACCTCTCGGGGGAAGGGAGACCCAGTACTTC
>TRBV18|-|TRBJ1-2|-
CASSHSAGTDYGYTF
TGTGCCAGCTCGCATTCAGCCGGGACGGACTATGGCTACACCTTC
>TRBV6-1|-|TRBJ2-3|TRBD1
CATRGTGGGSDTQYF
TGTGCCACGAGAGGAACAGGGGGCGGTTCAGATACGCAGTATTTT
>TRBV4-3|-|TRBJ1-1|TRBD1
CASTPGQVNTEAFF
TGCGCCAGTACCCCGGGACAGGTGAACACTGAAGCTTTCTTT
>TRBV6-6|-|TRBJ2-7|-
CASSPEGVNEQYF
TGTGCCAGCAGTCCCGAGGGGGTAAACGAGCAGTACTTC
>TRBV30|-|TRBJ2-7|TRBD1
CAWRTPGQGDLYEQYF
TGTGCCTGGAGAACACCGGGACAGGGGGATCTTTACGAGCAGTACTTC
>TRBV5-5|-|TRBJ2-2|-
CASSARQAEGELFF
TGTGCCAGCAGCGCCAGACAGGCCGAAGGGGAGCTGTTTTTT
>TRBV18|-|TRBJ2-7|-
CASSPFSGASSYEQYF
TGTGCCAGCTCACCATTCTCAGGGGCGAGCTCCTACGAGCAGTACTTC
>TRBV19|-|TRBJ2-2|TRBD1
CASGDRLGAGELFF
TGTGCCAGTGGGGACAGATTGGGCGCCGGGGAGCTGTTTTTT
>TRBV13|-|TRBJ2-3|-
CASSLRNTDTQYF
TGTGCCAGCAGCCTTCGAAACACAGATACGCAGTATTTT
>TRBV7-9|few|TRBJ2-7|-
CASSLDGGAFLEQYF
TGTGCCAGCAGCTTAGACGGGGGCGCTTTCCTTGAGCAGTACTTC
>TRBV2|-|TRBJ2-1|TRBD2
CASRGGRKRNEQFF
TGTGCCAGCCGAGGCGGGAGAAAACGCAATGAGCAGTTCTTC
>TRBV27|-|TRBJ2-3|-
CASSLTWLDADTQYF
TGTGCCAGCAGTTTGACTTGGCTCGACGCAGATACGCAGTATTTT
>TRBV30|-|TRBJ2-6|-
CAWSVQSGANVLTF
TGTGCCTGGAGTGTTCAGTCTGGGGCCAACGTCCTGACTTTC
>TRBV4-3|-|TRBJ1-5|-
CASSQDNAQPQHF
TGCGCCAGCAGCCAAGATAACGCTCAGCCCCAGCATTTT
>TRBV4-1|-|TRBJ2-1|-
CASSPQPTSTEQFF
TGCGCCAGCAGCCCTCAACCCACTAGCACTGAGCAGTTCTTC
>TRBV28|-|TRBJ1-5|-
CASSLSPSGTQHF
TGTGCCAGCAGTTTGAGCCCGTCAGGGACCCAGCATTTT